This TCR beta chain comes out of a study of response to subunit inactivated influenza vaccine. Study findings and constraints: Authors suggested seasonal influenza vaccinations each recruit few new T cells.

CDR1 is DFQATT, CDR2 SNEGSKA, per germline (reference sequence). This CDR3 is 13 amino acids long. V was trimmed by 6 bases and J by 3 bases, leaving 14 bases between them. This clonotype was seen many times. The antigen remains unidentified. TCRdb reprocessed the RT-PCR reads with MiXCR, giving one entry per CDR3 protein. The sample carries around 200,000 distinct CDR3 sequences, around 9.2% recorded once. The chain is built from TRBV20-1 and TRBJ1-1; D is unclear. This TCR was recovered from a man in his forties or fifties who received an inactivated influenza vaccine. The sample was non-naive T cells sorted from PBMCs, taken on the day of vaccination. CDR3 amino acids: CSAPRRSDTEAFF. The CDR3 nucleotides are TGCAGTGCCCCCCGGAGGTCCGACACTGAAGCTTTCTTT.